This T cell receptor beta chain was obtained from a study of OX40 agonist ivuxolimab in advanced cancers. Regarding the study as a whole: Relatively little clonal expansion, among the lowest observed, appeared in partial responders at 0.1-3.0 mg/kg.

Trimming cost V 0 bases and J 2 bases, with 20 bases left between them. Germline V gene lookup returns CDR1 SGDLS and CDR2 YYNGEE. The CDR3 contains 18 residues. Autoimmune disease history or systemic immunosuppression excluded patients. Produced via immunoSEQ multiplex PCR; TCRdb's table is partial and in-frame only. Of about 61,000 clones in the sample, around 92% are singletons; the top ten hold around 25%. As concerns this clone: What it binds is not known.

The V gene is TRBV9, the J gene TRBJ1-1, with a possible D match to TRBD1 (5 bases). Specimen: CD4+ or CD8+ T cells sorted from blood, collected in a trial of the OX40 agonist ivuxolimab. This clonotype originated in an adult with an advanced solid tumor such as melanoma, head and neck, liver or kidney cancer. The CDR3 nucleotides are TGTGCCAGCAGCGTAGGCCTGCGGGATCTGGGGCGAAACACTGAAGCTTTCTTT. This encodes CASSVGLRDLGRNTEAFF. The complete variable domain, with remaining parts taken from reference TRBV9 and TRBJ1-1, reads DSGVTQTPKHLITATGQRVTLRCSPRSGDLSVYWYQQSLDQGLQFLIQYYNGEERAKGNILERFSAQQFPDLHSELNLSSLELGDSALYFCASSVGLRDLGRNTEAFFGQGTRLTVV.